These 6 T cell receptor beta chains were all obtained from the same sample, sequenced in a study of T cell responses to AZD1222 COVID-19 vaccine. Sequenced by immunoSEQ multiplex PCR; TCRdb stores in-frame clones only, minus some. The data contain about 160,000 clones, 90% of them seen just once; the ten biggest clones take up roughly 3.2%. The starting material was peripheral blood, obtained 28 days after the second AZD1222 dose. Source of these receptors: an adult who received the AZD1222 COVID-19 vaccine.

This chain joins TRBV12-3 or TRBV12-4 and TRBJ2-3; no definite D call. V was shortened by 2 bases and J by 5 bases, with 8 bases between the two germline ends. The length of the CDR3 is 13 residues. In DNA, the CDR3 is TGTGCCAGCAGTTTAAGGATCCGAGATACGCAGTATTTT. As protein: CASSLRIRDTQYF.

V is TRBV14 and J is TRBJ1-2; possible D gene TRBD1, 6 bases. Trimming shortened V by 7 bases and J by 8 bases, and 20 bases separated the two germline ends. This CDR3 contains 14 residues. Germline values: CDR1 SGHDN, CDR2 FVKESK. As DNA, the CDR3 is TGTGCCAGCACCCAGGGGCAAATGACTGGGGGCTACACCTTC. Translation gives CASTQGQMTGGYTF. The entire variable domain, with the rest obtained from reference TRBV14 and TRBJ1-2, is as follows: EAGVTQFPSHSVIEKGQTVTLRCDPISGHDNLYWYRRVMGKEIKFLLHFVKESKQDESGMPNNRFLAERTGGTYSTLKVQPAELEDSGVYFCASTQGQMTGGYTFGSGTRLTVV.

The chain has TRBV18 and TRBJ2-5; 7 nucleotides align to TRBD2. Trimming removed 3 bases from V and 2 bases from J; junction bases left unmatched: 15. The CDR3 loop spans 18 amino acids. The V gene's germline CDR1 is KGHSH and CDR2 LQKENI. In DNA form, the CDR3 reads TGTGCCAGCTCACCGAGGGCGGTGGCTAGCGGTAATCAAGAGACCCAGTACTTC. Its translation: CASSPRAVASGNQETQYF.

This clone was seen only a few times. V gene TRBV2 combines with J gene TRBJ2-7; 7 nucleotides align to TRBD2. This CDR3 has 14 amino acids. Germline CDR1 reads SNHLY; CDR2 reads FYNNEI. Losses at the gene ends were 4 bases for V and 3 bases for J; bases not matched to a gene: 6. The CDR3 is CASSVKGLNYEQYF. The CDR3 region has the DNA TGTGCCAGCAGTGTTAAGGGACTAAACTACGAGCAGTACTTC.

The CDR3 loop reads CAWSEDTANEKLFF. DNA for the CDR3: TGTGCCTGGAGCGAAGACACGGCTAATGAAAAACTGTTTTTT. V usage is TRBV30 and J usage is TRBJ1-4, with no clear D. V was clipped by 3 bases and J by 3 bases, with 11 bases between them. CDR1 is GTSNPN, CDR2 SVGIG, per germline (reference sequence). This CDR3 has 14 residues.

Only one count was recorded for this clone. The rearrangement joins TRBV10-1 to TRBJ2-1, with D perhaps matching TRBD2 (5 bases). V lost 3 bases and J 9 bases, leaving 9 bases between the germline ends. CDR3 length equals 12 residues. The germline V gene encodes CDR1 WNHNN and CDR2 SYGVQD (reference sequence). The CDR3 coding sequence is TGCGCCAGCAGTGATCCCGCGGGTGAGCAGTTCTTC. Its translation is CASSDPAGEQFF.